The 7 T cell receptor beta chains below were found in one sample sequenced in a study of blood T cells in healthy people across ages. A second roughly 7 to 11 cycle PCR used barcoded and J-beta primers. TCRdb reprocessed the 5' RACE reads with MiXCR, giving one entry per CDR3 protein. The data contain 1,800,000 or so distinct CDR3 sequences, about two fifths of them seen just once; the ten biggest clones take up 23%. Sequencing was performed on blood. Receptor source: a human donor in good health.

This sequence joins TRBV29-1 and TRBJ1-1; no reliable D call. V lost 4 bases, J lost 3 bases, and 9 bases lay in between. There are 12 residues in the CDR3. Per the germline V gene, CDR1 is SQVTM and CDR2 is ANQGSEA. The CDR3 DNA reads as TGCAGCGTTGTACGGGCTGACACTGAAGCTTTCTTT. Translating gives CSVVRADTEAFF.

This clonotype was recorded a few times. Here the CDR3 reads CATGHTGGELFF. As DNA, the CDR3 is TGTGCCACCGGGCATACCGGCGGGGAGCTGTTTTTT. This chain uses TRBV10-3 with TRBJ2-2; D not resolved. The CDR3 contains 12 residues. Trimming stripped 10 bases from V and 7 bases from J, with 13 bases between. CDR1 is ENHRY and CDR2 is SYGVKD in the germline V gene.

This clonotype came up a few times. The V and J genes are TRBV7-9 and TRBJ2-1, with D possibly being TRBD1 or TRBD2 (5 bases each). The V and J ends lost 1 base and 10 bases respectively, with 14 bases between them. Germline CDR1 and CDR2: SEHNR and FQNEAQ (reference sequence). This CDR3 spans 14 amino acids. CDR3 DNA: TGTGCCAGCAGCTTAGGTTCCAATTGGGGGGAGCAGTTCTTC. The encoded protein is CASSLGSNWGEQFF.

This clonotype turned up a few times. V usage is TRBV9 and J usage is TRBJ2-7; the D gene is possibly TRBD1 (7 bases). The CDR3 runs 16 residues. V lost 4 bases and J 3 bases, leaving 20 bases between the germline ends. Germline assignment: CDR1 SGDLS and CDR2 YYNGEE. Here the CDR3 reads CASSPRQGEDYYEQYF. The CDR3 DNA reads TGTGCCAGCAGCCCCAGACAGGGCGAGGACTACTACGAGCAGTACTTC.

This clonotype was detected only a few times. This chain links TRBV5-1 with TRBJ2-1, with 10 bases fitting TRBD1. V was clipped by 3 bases and J by 7 bases; unmatched bases: 10. Germline-derived CDR1 and CDR2 are SGHRS and YFSETQ. The CDR3 has 16 residues. This CDR3 is CASSSTPGQGGNEQFF. The CDR3 nucleotides are TGCGCCAGCAGCTCAACCCCCGGACAGGGGGGGAATGAGCAGTTCTTC.

Turning to this clonotype: With a much larger clone just one base away, this may be a read error. This chain uses TRBV6-6 with TRBJ2-5; perhaps TRBD1 as D (6 bases). The V gene lost 4 bases and the J gene lost 11 bases, with 23 bases spanning the gap. The germline gives CDR1 MNHNY, CDR2 SVGAGI (reference sequence). CDR3 length equals 15 residues. The CDR3 sequence is CASSSQGGEQGRQYF. DNA for the CDR3: TGTGCCAGCAGTTCCCAGGGTGGGGAACAGGGTCGGCAGTACTTC.

The chain couples TRBV12-3 or TRBV12-4 to TRBJ1-2; D call uncertain. The CDR3 covers 16 residues. V lost 5 bases to trimming and J lost 6 bases, with 22 bases between them. The CDR3 DNA sequence: TGTGCCAGCAGTCTAAGATCGATCGGTCATGCTCATGGCTACACCTTC. Protein sequence: CASSLRSIGHAHGYTF.